This T cell receptor (beta chain) emerged from a study of CD8+CD57+ T cells in acquired aplastic anemia. Overall study: Sorted CD4+ and CD8+ cell DNA averaged around 3.5 ug.

Previously, flow cytometry had revealed CD8+CD57+ cell expansion in the patients chosen for sequencing. Patients, without exception, had severe acquired aplastic anemia. This clonotype was detected once. J lost 3 bases, V lost 2 bases, and 4 bases had no gene match. Per germline, CDR1 WNHNN and CDR2 SYGVQD (reference sequence). The CDR3 spans 14 residues. According to the study, genomic DNA was the template for TCR beta VDJ and CDR3 profiling. TCRdb called the reads again in MiXCR, with one record for every CDR3 protein. Here the sample spans 150,000 to 200,000 distinct CDR3 sequences, more than 40% being singletons.

The TCR originated in a human donor with aplastic anemia. The rearrangement joins TRBV10-1 to TRBJ2-7, with TRBD2 identical over 7 bases. The sequenced sample was sorted CD4+, CD8+, or CD8+CD57+ T cells (not recorded which) from PBMCs. CDR3: CASSETSAVYEQYF. The CDR3 nucleotides read TGCGCCAGCAGTGAGACTAGCGCCGTCTACGAGCAGTACTTC.